This TCR beta chain was identified during a study of patients and donors after allogeneic stem cell transplantation. CDR3 length: 13 residues. V was trimmed by 4 bases and J by 9 bases, leaving 14 bases between them. Germline CDR1 and CDR2: SGDLS and YYNGEE. Via MiXCR, TCRdb re-called the RT-PCR reads, giving one row per CDR3 protein. The sample has roughly 880,000 distinct CDR3 sequences; roughly 18% are singletons. The source material was blood, either unsorted or a sorted T cell fraction (not recorded which). V usage is TRBV9 and J usage is TRBJ2-1; tentatively, D is TRBD1 (6 bases). The receptor comes from a human donor who was either an allogeneic HSCT recipient or a stem cell or donor lymphocyte infusion donor (not recorded which). It is not recorded whose cells these are; they may come from a transplant donor. This CDR3 is CASSNSGVGEQFF. CDR3 DNA: TGTGCCAGCAGCAACTCAGGGGTTGGTGAGCAGTTCTTC. Complete variable domain (other parts from reference TRBV9 and TRBJ2-1): DSGVTQTPKHLITATGQRVTLRCSPRSGDLSVYWYQQSLDQGLQFLIQYYNGEERAKGNILERFSAQQFPDLHSELNLSSLELGDSALYFCASSNSGVGEQFFGPGTRLTVL.